The sample holds one count of the clone carrying this T cell receptor beta chain. Antigen specificity is unknown. Primers included in the PCR were 60 Vbeta and 13 Jbeta primers. Method: immunoSEQ multiplex PCR; TCRdb's copy keeps in-frame clones and lacks some. This repertoire shows 95,000 to 150,000 clones, over 80% found once; its top ten account for 2.1%. This CDR3 has 15 residues. Trimming cost V 3 bases and J 1 base, with 12 bases left between them. Germline V lookup: CDR1 WSHSY, CDR2 SAAADI. Healthy people donating bone marrow made up the donors. This entry comes from a study of cytomegalovirus exposure and HLA in healthy donors. Study findings and constraints: The number of N-insertions in an Asian-associated ancestry cluster was reportedly below the approximately 600-donor mean in a later analysis. Later analysis identified a missense DCLRE1C variant that was linked to TCR beta V- and J-gene trimming.

The sequence came from a man aged 25 to 40 in good health and CMV-seronegative. The material sequenced was PBMCs. The chain carries TRBV10-2 and TRBJ1-1, with D possibly being TRBD1 (5 bases). This CDR3 reads CASSESRGTNTEAFF. Here the CDR3 DNA reads TGCGCCAGCAGTGAATCTCGCGGGACGAACACTGAAGCTTTCTTT.